These 28 T cell receptor beta chains came from one sample sequenced in a study of cytomegalovirus exposure and HLA in healthy donors. PCR involved 60 Vbeta and 13 Jbeta primers. Profiled with immunoSEQ multiplex PCR; TCRdb holds only in-frame clones, not every one. In the table there are 130,000 to 150,000 clones, approximately 77% of which are singletons. Sequenced material: PBMCs. These TCRs come from a woman in her forties or fifties in good health and CMV-seronegative.

V is TRBV4-1 and J is TRBJ2-5; possible D gene TRBD2, 6 bases. The CDR3 loop spans 16 amino acids. Germline assignment: CDR1 MGHRA and CDR2 YSYEKL. The ends were cut back, 1 base at V and 3 bases at J, with 15 bases in the middle. CDR3 bases: TGCGCCAGCAGCCAAGTGGAGCTAGCGTGGGAAGAGACCCAGTACTTC. This translates into CASSQVELAWEETQYF.

This rearrangement joins TRBV6-1 to TRBJ1-1, with 10 positions matching TRBD1. The CDR3 is made up of 14 amino acids. V gave up 6 bases and J gave up 1 base; unmatched junction bases: 2. The germline gives CDR1 MNHNS, CDR2 SASEGT. The chain's CDR3 is CASRTGGENTEAFF. The CDR3 coding sequence is TGTGCCAGCAGGACAGGGGGCGAGAACACTGAAGCTTTCTTT.

The genes are TRBV6-5 and TRBJ2-1, with 7 bases lining up with TRBD1. Germline-derived CDR1 and CDR2 are MNHEY and SVGAGI. The CDR3 sequence is 15 residues long. V lost 0 bases, J lost 3 bases, and 2 bases stayed unmatched. The CDR3 is CASSYSWDSYNEQFF. The CDR3 DNA follows: TGTGCCAGCAGTTACTCTTGGGACAGCTACAATGAGCAGTTCTTC.

This chain joins TRBV11-3 and TRBJ1-1; D remains ambiguous. Trimming removed 2 bases at V and 5 bases at J, with 9 bases between. Germline assignment: CDR1 SGHNT and CDR2 YENEEA. The CDR3 runs 13 residues. The chain's CDR3 is CASSLSGETEAFF. In DNA, the CDR3 is TGTGCCAGCAGCTTATCCGGGGAAACTGAAGCTTTCTTT.

The genes are TRBV5-1 and TRBJ2-2; 8 nucleotides align to TRBD2. The germline CDR1 and CDR2 sequences are SGHRS and YFSETQ. The CDR3 has 16 amino acids. Trimming removed 0 bases from V and 2 bases from J; junction bases left unmatched: 3. CDR3 in amino acids: CASSLGLAHNTGELFF. CDR3 nucleotide sequence: TGCGCCAGCAGCTTGGGACTAGCGCATAACACCGGGGAGCTGTTTTTT.

Comments on this clone: The same CDR3 can be traced to other DNA sequences in this sample. J is TRBJ2-1 and V is TRBV27; TRBD1 matches 8 bases. Germline CDR1 MNHEY, CDR2 SMNVEV (reference sequence). After removal of 5 bases from V and 2 bases from J, the junction contained 5 bases not matched to a gene. The CDR3 spans 15 residues. CDR3: CASSADRGAYNEQFF. Written as DNA, the CDR3 is TGTGCCAGCAGTGCCGACAGGGGCGCCTACAATGAGCAGTTCTTC.

This chain joins TRBV28 and TRBJ1-1, with unresolved D. Looked up from germline, CDR1 is MDHEN and CDR2 is SYDVKM. This CDR3 contains 13 residues. Trimming removed 3 bases at V and 1 base at J, with 6 bases between. For the CDR3, the DNA is TGTGCCAGCAGTTTTACGGGGAACACTGAAGCTTTCTTT. Amino acids: CASSFTGNTEAFF.

The CDR3: CASSTSPGLPQETQYF. CDR3 DNA sequence: TGTGCCAGTAGTACCTCGCCGGGACTCCCACAAGAGACCCAGTACTTC. The rearrangement uses TRBV19 and TRBJ2-5; tentatively, D is TRBD2 (6 bases). Trimming took 4 bases from V and 2 from J, leaving 17 bases between them. CDR1 and CDR2 (germline): LNHDA, SQIVND (reference sequence). This CDR3 comprises 16 residues.

CDR3 coding DNA: TGTGCCAGTAGTATAGGGGCCGCAAGAGATACGCAGTATTTT. This sequence encodes CASSIGAARDTQYF. The chain carries TRBV19 and TRBJ2-3; D unclear. CDR3 length: 14 residues. V lost 1 base and J 5 bases, leaving 10 bases between the germline ends. Germline CDR1 reads LNHDA; CDR2 reads SQIVND (reference sequence). Supplemented by reference TRBV19 and TRBJ2-3, the full variable domain reads DGGITQSPKYLFRKEGQNVTLSCEQNLNHDAMYWYRQDPGQGLRLIYYSQIVNDFQKGDIAEGYSVSREKKESFPLTVTSAQKNPTAFYLCASSIGAARDTQYFGPGTRLTVL.

V and J are TRBV4-1 and TRBJ2-7, with a weak D call TRBD1 (5 bases). The V and J ends lost 8 bases and 2 bases respectively, with 13 bases between them. Germline V gene lookup returns CDR1 MGHRA and CDR2 YSYEKL. CDR3 size: 13 residues. The CDR3 loop is CASPKTGPYEQYF. In DNA, the CDR3 is TGCGCCAGCCCTAAAACAGGTCCCTACGAGCAGTACTTC.

V gene TRBV4-1 combines with J gene TRBJ1-1; D is unclear. Trimming shortened V by 0 bases and J by 0 bases, and 8 bases separated the two germline ends. The CDR3 runs 15 residues. Germline CDR1 reads MGHRA; CDR2 reads YSYEKL. The CDR3 sequence: CASSQENYLNTEAFF. The CDR3 DNA sequence: TGCGCCAGCAGCCAAGAAAACTATTTGAACACTGAAGCTTTCTTT.

V and J are TRBV5-1 and TRBJ1-4; 8 nucleotides line up with TRBD1. This CDR3 has 15 amino acids. V lost 4 bases and J lost 8; bases outside the gene matches: 10. Per the germline V gene, CDR1 is SGHRS and CDR2 is YFSETQ. Written as DNA, the CDR3 is TGCGCCAGCAGCCAGCGGACCGACAGGGGCGAAAAACTGTTTTTT. Protein sequence: CASSQRTDRGEKLFF. Based on the CDR3 plus reference TRBV5-1 and TRBJ1-4, the full variable domain is KAGVTQTPRYLIKTRGQQVTLSCSPISGHRSVSWYQQTPGQGLQFLFEYFSETQRNKGNFPGRFSGRQFSNSRSEMNVSTLELGDSALYLCASSQRTDRGEKLFFGSGTQLSVL.

This chain links TRBV11-1 with TRBJ2-3; TRBD1 might be the D (5 bases). The V end lost 2 bases, the J end lost 3 bases, and 12 bases lay between the germline ends. The CDR3 loop spans 15 amino acids. The germline V gene has CDR1 SGHAT and CDR2 FQDESV (reference sequence). The CDR3 sequence: CASSLQQGRTDTQYF. The CDR3 DNA is TGTGCCAGCAGCTTACAGCAGGGTAGGACAGATACGCAGTATTTT.

The chain joins TRBV6-4 to TRBJ2-2, with 9 bases lining up with TRBD1. After removal of 6 bases from V and 3 bases from J, the junction contained 11 bases not matched to a gene. CDR3 length: 17 residues. Germline V gives CDR1 MRHNA, CDR2 SNTAGT. This CDR3 reads CASSDDDRGSHTGELFF. CDR3 nucleotides: TGTGCCAGCAGCGACGATGACAGGGGGTCACACACCGGGGAGCTGTTTTTT.

A few counts support this clone. The V gene is TRBV6-5, the J gene TRBJ2-2, with a tentative D call TRBD2 (5 bases). Trimming took off 8 bases at V and 4 bases at J, with 11 bases between the two ends. This CDR3 has 13 amino acids. The germline gives CDR1 MNHEY, CDR2 SVGAGI. CDR3 DNA: TGTGCCAGCCGTGTGGCGGGCACCGGGGAGCTGTTTTTT. Translated, it gives CASRVAGTGELFF.

The chain is built from TRBV5-1 and TRBJ2-7; 9 bases match TRBD1. The CDR3 loop spans 14 amino acids. The trim removed 3 bases at V and 0 bases at J, leaving 1 base unmatched. The germline V gene encodes CDR1 SGHRS and CDR2 YFSETQ. CDR3 sequence (DNA): TGCGCCAGCAGCTGGACAGGGGCCTCCTACGAGCAGTACTTC. As protein: CASSWTGASYEQYF.

The V and J genes are TRBV7-2 and TRBJ2-2; possible D gene TRBD2, 6 bases. CDR1 and CDR2 from the germline V gene are SGHTA and FQGNSA. The CDR3 covers 18 residues. V lost 0 bases to trimming and J lost 1 base, with 15 bases between them. The CDR3 reads CASSLATAGLLNTGELFF. The CDR3 DNA reads as TGTGCCAGCAGCTTAGCCACGGCGGGACTGCTGAACACCGGGGAGCTGTTTTTT. Full variable domain (missing parts from reference TRBV7-2 and TRBJ2-2): GAGVSQSPSNKVTEKGKDVELRCDPISGHTALYWYRQSLGQGLEFLIYFQGNSAPDKSGLPSDRFSAERTGGSVSTLTIQRTQQEDSAVYLCASSLATAGLLNTGELFFGEGSRLTVL.

The CDR3, as DNA: TGTGCCAGCAGTTACGGCCGCAGACAGCCCCAGCATTTT. Encoded protein: CASSYGRRQPQHF. The rearrangement links TRBV6-6 to TRBJ1-5; D is undetermined. Germline values: CDR1 MNHNY, CDR2 SVGAGI (reference sequence). V was clipped by 2 bases and J by 7 bases, with 9 bases between them. The CDR3 loop spans 13 amino acids.

The rearrangement joins TRBV30 to TRBJ1-1; weak D call: TRBD1 (6 bases). Germline loops: CDR1 GTSNPN, CDR2 SVGIG (reference sequence). This CDR3 has 13 residues. Trimming removed 1 base at V and 3 bases at J, with 9 bases between. CDR3: CAWSGNRDTEAFF. As DNA, the CDR3 is TGTGCCTGGAGTGGGAACAGGGACACTGAAGCTTTCTTT.

The chain recombines TRBV5-1 with TRBJ1-4, with 7 bases that match TRBD1. The germline V gene has CDR1 SGHRS and CDR2 YFSETQ. The V and J ends lost 1 base and 4 bases, in that order; junction bases with no gene match: 1. There are 14 residues in the CDR3. The CDR3 here is CASSLTGDNEKLFF. The CDR3 bases are TGCGCCAGCAGCTTGACAGGGGATAATGAAAAACTGTTTTTT.

The DNA for the CDR3 is TGCGCCAGCAGCCAAGAGTTGGACGGGGGTTTCGCCTACGAGCAGTACTTC. This encodes CASSQELDGGFAYEQYF. The chain is built from TRBV4-3 and TRBJ2-7, with D maybe TRBD2 (6 bases). Trimming took off 0 bases at V and 2 bases at J, with 17 bases between the two ends. From germline, CDR1 is LGHNA and CDR2 YSLEER. This CDR3 spans 17 amino acids.

The V call is TRBV19, the J call TRBJ1-2; TRBD1 might be the D (5 bases). CDR1 LNHDA and CDR2 SQIVND come from the germline V gene (reference sequence). The V gene lost 3 bases and the J gene lost 6 bases, with 11 bases spanning the gap. The CDR3 runs to 13 residues. CDR3 amino acids: CASSIRQIDGYTF. CDR3 sequence (DNA): TGTGCCAGTAGTATTCGACAGATAGATGGCTACACCTTC. The whole variable domain, remainder taken from reference TRBV19 and TRBJ1-2, is DGGITQSPKYLFRKEGQNVTLSCEQNLNHDAMYWYRQDPGQGLRLIYYSQIVNDFQKGDIAEGYSVSREKKESFPLTVTSAQKNPTAFYLCASSIRQIDGYTFGSGTRLTVV.

This clone was seen just once. V is TRBV30 and J is TRBJ2-2, with D uncertain. This CDR3 spans 12 amino acids. Germline loops: CDR1 GTSNPN, CDR2 SVGIG (reference sequence). Trimming took 2 bases from V and 7 from J, leaving 8 bases between them. For the CDR3, the DNA is TGTGCCTGGAGTCTAGGCGGCGGGGAGCTGTTTTTT. Protein: CAWSLGGGELFF.

The J gene is TRBJ2-3, the V gene TRBV7-2; 9 nucleotides agree with TRBD1. Germline lookup yields CDR1 SGHTA and CDR2 FQGNSA. J lost 5 bases, V lost 1 base, and 4 bases had no gene match. The CDR3 is 15 residues long. DNA for the CDR3: TGTGCCAGCAGCTTAGGGACAGGGGAGAAAGATACGCAGTATTTT. It is translated as CASSLGTGEKDTQYF.

In its sample, this clone was seen a few times. The genes are TRBV14 and TRBJ2-7; 9 bases are a match to TRBD1. V was pared by 3 bases and J by 3 bases, with 0 bases of the junction left unmatched. The CDR3 consists of 13 residues. Germline CDR1 SGHDN, CDR2 FVKESK. The CDR3: CASSQGQGYEQYF. CDR3 DNA: TGTGCCAGCAGCCAGGGACAGGGCTACGAGCAGTACTTC.

The CDR3 here is CASSQTLATQETQYF. The CDR3 DNA follows: TGCGCCAGCAGCCAAACCCTAGCAACTCAAGAGACCCAGTACTTC. The V and J genes are TRBV4-1 and TRBJ2-5; possible D gene TRBD2, 5 bases. Germline CDR1 is MGHRA and CDR2 is YSYEKL. Trimming stripped 2 bases from V and 2 bases from J, with 12 bases between. The CDR3 totals 15 residues.

The genes are TRBV5-1 and TRBJ1-1; 10 positions match TRBD1. CDR3 length equals 16 residues. The germline gives CDR1 SGHRS, CDR2 YFSETQ. J was trimmed by 4 bases and V by 0 bases; bases with no gene match: 6. CDR3 loop: CASSLGQGARSTEAFF. The DNA for the CDR3 is TGCGCCAGCAGCTTGGGACAGGGGGCGCGGAGCACTGAAGCTTTCTTT.

This clone was seen only a few times. V usage is TRBV5-5 and J usage is TRBJ1-3; D is undetermined. V shed 4 bases and J shed 1 base, with 15 bases lying between them. The CDR3 runs to 16 residues. The germline gives CDR1 SGHKS, CDR2 YYEKEE (reference sequence). The DNA for the CDR3 is TGTGCCAGCAGCGTCTTGGGATCGGGGTCTGGAAACACCATATATTTT. Translated, it gives CASSVLGSGSGNTIYF.